This T cell receptor (beta chain) is from a study of blood T cell repertoires in COVID-19. As for the study in general: The United States, Italy and Spain supplied acute and convalescent COVID-19 samples. Nucleic acid was either cDNA or gDNA, and it came from T cells, B-cell-depleted T cells, or PBMCs.

CDR1 is SGHRS and CDR2 is YFSETQ in the germline V gene. The CDR3 consists of 14 residues. The ends were cut back, 4 bases at V and 0 bases at J, with 10 bases in the middle. Authors' processing steps: Counts of nucleated cells, estimated from reference gene primer amplification, were obtained. Only in-frame clones appear in the TCRdb table, and some are missing; sequencing was by immunoSEQ multiplex PCR. Clone size and V and J calls were adopted from that table, with D and trimming inferred from the DNA. Among about 46,000 clones, around 90% were seen once, and the ten largest hold around 8.6%. The TCR sequence derives from a man between 50 and 59 years old with acute or convalescent COVID-19. Specimen: peripheral blood. The V gene is TRBV5-1, the J gene TRBJ1-2; a weak D match, TRBD1 (6 bases). This CDR3 reads CASSADRANYGYTF. DNA of the CDR3: TGCGCCAGCAGCGCGGACAGAGCTAACTATGGCTACACCTTC.